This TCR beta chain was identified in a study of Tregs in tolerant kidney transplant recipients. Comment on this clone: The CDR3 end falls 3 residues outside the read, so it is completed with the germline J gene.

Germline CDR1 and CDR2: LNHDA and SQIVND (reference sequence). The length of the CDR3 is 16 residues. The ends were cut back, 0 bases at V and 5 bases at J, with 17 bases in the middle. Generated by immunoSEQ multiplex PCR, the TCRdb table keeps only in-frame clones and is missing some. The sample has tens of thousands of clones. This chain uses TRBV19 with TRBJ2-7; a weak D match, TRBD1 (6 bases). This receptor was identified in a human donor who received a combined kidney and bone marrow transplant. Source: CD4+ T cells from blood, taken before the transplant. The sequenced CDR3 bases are TGTGCCAGTAGTATAGAGGGGGCCGGGACGGTGAACGAG. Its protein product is CASSIEGAGTVNE. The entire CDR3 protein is CASSIEGAGTVNEQYF. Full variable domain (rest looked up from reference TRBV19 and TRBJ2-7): DGGITQSPKYLFRKEGQNVTLSCEQNLNHDAMYWYRQDPGQGLRLIYYSQIVNDFQKGDIAEGYSVSREKKESFPLTVTSAQKNPTAFYLCASSIEGAGTVNEQYFGPGTRLTVT.